Described below is a single TCR beta chain sequence and its context. The CDR3 consists of 16 residues. Trimming left V 2 bases short and J 1 base short, with 15 bases between. Germline CDR1 is SGHRS and CDR2 is YFSETQ. With 60 Vbeta and 13 Jbeta primers, the PCR was carried out. Profiling relied on immunoSEQ multiplex PCR, and the TCRdb table lists in-frame clones only, not all of them. The sample lists 90,000 to 120,000 clones, about 68% occurring once. The source of the sample is a study of cytomegalovirus exposure and HLA in healthy donors. V gene TRBV5-1 combines with J gene TRBJ1-1; a weak D match, TRBD1 (6 bases). The material sequenced was PBMCs. The sequence was obtained from a male donor in good health and CMV-seropositive. The CDR3 DNA reads as TGCGCCAGCAGCTTATTAACGACAGGAGGGAACACTGAAGCTTTCTTT. This codes for CASSLLTTGGNTEAFF.